Described below is a single T cell receptor beta chain sequence and its context. Its antigen is as yet unknown. One junction end does not reproduce the germline sequence, and a read error may be involved. The sample comes from a study of identical twins. Study results and limitations: With beta out-of-frame sequences, excess sharing by twins was weaker.

This CDR3 has 16 residues. CDR1 SSHAT and CDR2 FNYEAQ come from the germline V gene (reference sequence). Unique molecular identifiers were in the cDNA, with template-switch universal primer binding. TCRdb independently ran MiXCR on the 5' RACE reads; one entry per CDR3 protein. The sample records approximately 700,000 distinct CDR3 sequences, roughly 18% being singletons. The same sample was also studied in work on T cells expressing NK-cell markers. That source reports: 1.0-7.0% of CD8+ T cells in 6 or 7 donors belonged to dominant NKG2C+ clonotypes.

The receptor was isolated from a woman aged 18-29 years in good health. The chain combines TRBV7-7 with TRBJ2-5; D may be TRBD2 (5 bases). Sequenced sample: PBMCs. CDR3 region: CASSLVTSSLLETQYF. The CDR3 DNA reads as TGTGCTAGCAGCTTAGTAACTAGTTCTCTGTTAGAGACCCAGTACTTC.